These T cell receptor beta chains were read from a single sample in a study of siplizumab effects on memory and regulatory T cells. Clones were read by immunoSEQ multiplex PCR, and TCRdb kept only the in-frame ones, dropping some. The sample lists just under 8,000 clones, less than 45% occurring once. No antigen is known for these receptors. What was sequenced was CFSE-low (dividing) CD8+ T cells sorted from an allogeneic mixed lymphocyte reaction. The receptor source for this set is a human donor in good health; the cells came from an allogeneic mixed lymphocyte reaction. The CDR3 runs from the conserved cysteine through the conserved F or W. The order of the fields is V gene, J gene, D gene, clone size, CDR3 DNA, CDR3 protein. D genes are given only for firm matches. Clone sizes are given selectively: once, few, many, or a class where the clone is expanded.

v_gene: TRBV19; j_gene: TRBJ1-2; d_gene: NA; abundance: NA; CDR3nt: TGTGCCAGTAGTATAGAAACCGGTCGTGGCTACACCTTC; CDR3aa: CASSIETGRGYTF
v_gene: TRBV7-9; j_gene: TRBJ2-7; d_gene: TRBD1; abundance: medium-sized; CDR3nt: TGTGCCAGCAGCTGGGACAGCCTTTCCTACGAGCAGTACTTC; CDR3aa: CASSWDSLSYEQYF
v_gene: TRBV5-4; j_gene: TRBJ2-7; d_gene: TRBD1; abundance: NA; CDR3nt: TGTGCCAGCAGCCCCAGGGGGCTCTCCTACGAGCAGTACTTC; CDR3aa: CASSPRGLSYEQYF
v_gene: TRBV5-6; j_gene: TRBJ2-1; d_gene: NA; abundance: medium-sized; CDR3nt: TGTGCCAGCAGCTTGGGCGGGAACTCCTACAATGAGCAGTTCTTC; CDR3aa: CASSLGGNSYNEQFF
v_gene: TRBV27; j_gene: TRBJ2-1; d_gene: TRBD2; abundance: NA; CDR3nt: TGTGCCAGCAGACAAAAAAGACTAGCGGTTAACTACAATGAGCAGTTCTTC; CDR3aa: CASRQKRLAVNYNEQFF
v_gene: TRBV4-2; j_gene: TRBJ2-1; d_gene: TRBD1; abundance: NA; CDR3nt: TGTGCCAGCAGCCCCCCCCGGGACAGGGCCAATGAGCAGTTCTTC; CDR3aa: CASSPPRDRANEQFF
v_gene: TRBV29-1; j_gene: TRBJ2-3; d_gene: TRBD2; abundance: few; CDR3nt: TGCAGCGTTGAAGATCGGGGGAGGGCCGGAGATACGCAGTATTTT; CDR3aa: CSVEDRGRAGDTQYF
v_gene: TRBV4-2; j_gene: TRBJ1-5; d_gene: NA; abundance: few; CDR3nt: TGTGCCAGCAGCCAAGAAGTCAATAGCAATCAGCCCCAGCATTTT; CDR3aa: CASSQEVNSNQPQHF
v_gene: TRBV30; j_gene: TRBJ2-1; d_gene: NA; abundance: medium-sized; CDR3nt: TGTGCCTGGAGCCACACTAGGATCAACAATGAGCAGTTCTTC; CDR3aa: CAWSHTRINNEQFF
v_gene: TRBV30; j_gene: TRBJ2-3; d_gene: TRBD2; abundance: once; CDR3nt: TGTGCCTGGAGTGGTGAGTCCGGACAGGGAAGACTAGCGGGAGTGTCGGATACGCAGTATTTT; CDR3aa: CAWSGESGQGRLAGVSDTQYF
v_gene: TRBV7-9; j_gene: TRBJ2-7; d_gene: NA; abundance: medium-sized; CDR3nt: TGTGCCAGCAGTAACACCGCGGCCAACTCCTACGAGCAGTACTTC; CDR3aa: CASSNTAANSYEQYF
v_gene: TRBV11-2; j_gene: TRBJ2-3; d_gene: TRBD2; abundance: NA; CDR3nt: TGTGCCAGCAGCTCGACTAGCGGGGTTGGCGATACGCAGTATTTT; CDR3aa: CASSSTSGVGDTQYF
v_gene: TRBV5-4; j_gene: TRBJ1-1; d_gene: NA; abundance: NA; CDR3nt: TGTGCCAGCAGCCATTCCCCCTCACTTTCTGACACTGAAGCTTTCTTT; CDR3aa: CASSHSPSLSDTEAFF
v_gene: TRBV5-4; j_gene: TRBJ1-2; d_gene: NA; abundance: medium-sized; CDR3nt: TGTGCCAGCAGCTCCTCTCCGGGGGAGGGATATGGCTACACCTTC; CDR3aa: CASSSSPGEGYGYTF
v_gene: TRBV7-9; j_gene: TRBJ1-4; d_gene: TRBD1; abundance: NA; CDR3nt: TGTGCCAGCAGCGACAGGGGGACTAATGAAAAACTGTTTTTT; CDR3aa: CASSDRGTNEKLFF